This TCR beta chain was retrieved from a study of T cell clonality in common variable immunodeficiency. Findings and limits, study-wide: Patient heterogeneity in the CVID cohort limited correlations between repertoire features and clinical complications. CVID subjects had higher TCRbeta clonality than healthy controls, most marked in about a third. Shared TCRbeta clones were fewer between CVID subjects than controls.

Sequencing input was equivalent genomic DNA from CVID and controls. TCRdb's copy holds only in-frame clones and misses some; the assay was immunoSEQ multiplex PCR. This sample comprises some 28,000 clones, none seen once only. This clone was recorded many times. No antigen is known for it. The read halts 3 residues ahead of the CDR3 end, with the missing end drawn from the germline J gene. Deletions cut 4 bases from V and 1 base from J, with 14 bases between. The germline gives CDR1 DFQATT, CDR2 SNEGSKA (reference sequence). The CDR3 contains 15 residues. The rearrangement joins TRBV20-1 to TRBJ2-4; D may be TRBD1 (5 bases). Material for sequencing was peripheral blood mononuclear cells. This receptor was obtained from a person aged 18-69 years in good health. The sequenced part of the CDR3 DNA is TGCAGTGCTATGGTTCAGGGCAGGGCCAAAAACATT. As protein: CSAMVQGRAKNI. The CDR3 reads in full as CSAMVQGRAKNIQYF.